The rows below give T cell receptor beta chains drawn from one sample of a study of CD8+CD57+ T cells in acquired aplastic anemia. TCRdb fed the reads into MiXCR, producing one record per CDR3 protein. The repertoire includes roughly 260,000 distinct CDR3 sequences, around 45% of them detected once, and about 7.8% sits in the top ten. The material sequenced was sorted CD4+, CD8+, or CD8+CD57+ T cells (not recorded which) from PBMCs. The source is a human donor with aplastic anemia. The CDR3 runs from the conserved cysteine through the conserved F or W. Each record gives: clone size, D gene, J gene, V gene, CDR3 protein, CDR3 DNA. A D gene is named only where the DNA matches it firmly. Rows may omit the clone size; those that give it use once, few, many or a size class.

size: .; D: TRBD1; J: TRBJ1-2; V: TRBV9; CDR3: CASSNREGAYGYTF; DNA: TGTGCCAGCAGCAACCGGGAGGGGGCTTATGGCTACACCTTC
size: many; D: .; J: TRBJ1-2; V: TRBV29-1; CDR3: CSVDNNYGYTF; DNA: TGCAGCGTCGATAATAACTATGGCTACACCTTC
size: .; D: .; J: TRBJ2-7; V: TRBV30; CDR3: CAWMPLVGRPYEQYF; DNA: TGTGCCTGGATGCCCCTTGTCGGCAGACCCTACGAGCAGTACTTC
size: .; D: .; J: TRBJ1-1; V: TRBV20-1; CDR3: CSAREGADTEAFF; DNA: TGCAGTGCTAGAGAAGGGGCGGACACTGAAGCTTTCTTT
size: few; D: .; J: TRBJ2-1; V: TRBV19; CDR3: CASSMTRGNEQFF; DNA: TGTGCCAGTAGTATGACCAGGGGCAATGAGCAGTTCTTC
size: .; D: .; J: TRBJ2-3; V: TRBV19; CDR3: CASTGLSTDTQYF; DNA: TGTGCCAGTACCGGACTGAGCACAGATACGCAGTATTTT
size: .; D: .; J: TRBJ2-7; V: TRBV5-5; CDR3: CASSIGRQELDEQYF; DNA: TGTGCCAGTAGTATCGGAAGACAGGAGCTAGACGAGCAGTACTTC
size: few; D: .; J: TRBJ2-1; V: TRBV15; CDR3: CATSTGGSYNEQFF; DNA: TGTGCCACCAGCACCGGGGGATCCTACAATGAGCAGTTCTTC
size: .; D: .; J: TRBJ1-1; V: TRBV7-9; CDR3: CASSLPGDNTEAFF; DNA: TGTGCCAGCAGCTTACCCGGGGATAACACTGAAGCTTTCTTT
size: once; D: TRBD1; J: TRBJ1-1; V: TRBV12-3/TRBV12-4; CDR3: CASSRQGADTEAFF; DNA: TGTGCCAGCAGTCGACAGGGGGCCGACACTGAAGCTTTCTTT
size: many; D: .; J: TRBJ1-2; V: TRBV5-1; CDR3: CASSLSPGNNYGYTF; DNA: TGCGCCAGCAGCTTGAGCCCAGGGAATAACTATGGCTACACCTTC
size: .; D: TRBD2; J: TRBJ2-2; V: TRBV5-1; CDR3: CASSLVITGLVETGELFF; DNA: TGCGCCAGCAGCTTGGTAATCACGGGACTAGTGGAAACCGGGGAGCTGTTTTTT
size: .; D: TRBD1; J: TRBJ1-1; V: TRBV15; CDR3: CATSREATGWPEAFF; DNA: TGTGCCACCAGCAGAGAGGCGACAGGGTGGCCTGAAGCTTTCTTT
size: .; D: TRBD1; J: TRBJ1-5; V: TRBV10-3; CDR3: CATQGGGQPQHF; DNA: TGTGCCACACAGGGGGGAGGGCAGCCCCAGCATTTT
size: .; D: .; J: TRBJ1-2; V: TRBV7-2; CDR3: CASSLGQEIYGYTF; DNA: TGTGCCAGCAGCTTAGGACAGGAGATCTATGGCTACACCTTC
size: many; D: .; J: TRBJ1-2; V: TRBV29-1; CDR3: CSVVDARQANYGYTF; DNA: TGCAGCGTTGTAGATGCCAGACAAGCTAACTATGGCTACACCTTC
size: .; D: .; J: TRBJ1-1; V: TRBV30; CDR3: CAWSVLGMNTEAFF; DNA: TGTGCCTGGAGTGTACTTGGCATGAACACTGAAGCTTTCTTT
size: .; D: TRBD1; J: TRBJ2-7; V: TRBV29-1; CDR3: CSVINRGRYEQYF; DNA: TGCAGCGTGATAAACAGGGGGCGTTACGAGCAGTACTTC
size: .; D: TRBD2; J: TRBJ2-1; V: TRBV6-2/TRBV6-3; CDR3: CASNDGGDYNEQFF; DNA: TGTGCCAGCAACGACGGGGGGGATTACAATGAGCAGTTCTTC
size: many; D: TRBD2; J: TRBJ2-1; V: TRBV11-2; CDR3: CASSLLAGGPLNEQFF; DNA: TGTGCCAGCAGCCTACTAGCGGGAGGGCCCTTGAATGAGCAGTTCTTC
size: .; D: TRBD2; J: TRBJ2-5; V: TRBV25-1; CDR3: CASSGSGSKETQYF; DNA: TGTGCCAGCAGTGGTAGCGGGAGCAAAGAGACCCAGTACTTC
size: many; D: .; J: TRBJ1-2; V: TRBV12-3/TRBV12-4; CDR3: CASSLALGAYDYGYTF; DNA: TGTGCCAGCAGTTTAGCGCTAGGGGCGTACGACTATGGCTACACCTTC
size: .; D: TRBD1; J: TRBJ2-7; V: TRBV3-1; CDR3: CASTRTGDYEQYF; DNA: TGTGCCAGCACCCGGACAGGGGACTACGAGCAGTACTTC
size: .; D: TRBD2; J: TRBJ2-2; V: TRBV2; CDR3: CASSDLPGTSGPNTGELFF; DNA: TGTGCCAGCAGTGATCTCCCGGGGACTAGCGGACCGAACACCGGGGAGCTGTTTTTT
size: .; D: .; J: TRBJ1-6; V: TRBV2; CDR3: CASLWRDINSPLHF; DNA: TGTGCCAGCTTATGGAGGGACATAAATTCACCCCTCCACTTT
size: .; D: .; J: TRBJ2-5; V: TRBV9; CDR3: CASSSPETQYF; DNA: TGTGCCAGCAGCTCACCAGAGACCCAGTACTTC
size: once; D: .; J: TRBJ2-7; V: TRBV10-1; CDR3: CASSDGGPSYEQQYF; DNA: TGCGCCAGCAGTGATGGCGGGCCGAGCTACGAGCAGCAGTACTTC
size: .; D: .; J: TRBJ2-7; V: TRBV7-2; CDR3: CANSLDHSFYEQYF; DNA: TGTGCCAACAGCTTAGACCACAGTTTCTACGAGCAGTACTTC
size: .; D: TRBD1; J: TRBJ1-1; V: TRBV20-1; CDR3: CSARPPRTGSTEAFF; DNA: TGCAGTGCTAGACCCCCACGGACAGGTTCCACTGAAGCTTTCTTT
size: many; D: .; J: TRBJ2-7; V: TRBV7-8; CDR3: CASSSQIGSYEQYF; DNA: TGTGCCAGCAGCTCCCAGATAGGATCCTACGAGCAGTACTTC
size: .; D: .; J: TRBJ1-4; V: TRBV7-6; CDR3: CASSLVTGPPTNEKLFF; DNA: TGTGCCAGCAGCTTAGTGACTGGACCTCCAACTAATGAAAAACTGTTTTTT
size: .; D: .; J: TRBJ1-2; V: TRBV2; CDR3: CASNTAGGAGGYTF; DNA: TGTGCCAGTAACACTGCGGGGGGGGCTGGTGGCTACACCTTC
size: .; D: .; J: TRBJ2-5; V: TRBV7-9; CDR3: CAGAAEETQYF; DNA: TGTGCCGGCGCGGCGGAGGAGACCCAGTACTTC
size: .; D: TRBD2; J: TRBJ2-3; V: TRBV25-1; CDR3: CASSPRTSGSATDTQYF; DNA: TGTGCCAGCAGCCCTCGGACTAGCGGGAGCGCCACAGATACGCAGTATTTT
size: many; D: .; J: TRBJ1-2; V: TRBV6-1; CDR3: CASIEQTYGYTF; DNA: TGTGCCAGCATCGAACAGACCTATGGCTACACCTTC
size: many; D: TRBD2; J: TRBJ2-1; V: TRBV7-8; CDR3: CASSYGTSSYNEQFF; DNA: TGTGCCAGCAGCTACGGGACTAGCTCCTACAATGAGCAGTTCTTC
size: many; D: TRBD1; J: TRBJ2-5; V: TRBV7-9; CDR3: CASSSGQVQETQYF; DNA: TGTGCCAGCAGCTCGGGACAGGTCCAAGAGACCCAGTACTTC
size: many; D: .; J: TRBJ2-3; V: TRBV7-8; CDR3: CTSSFGELGFKDTQYF; DNA: TGTACCAGCAGTTTCGGGGAGTTGGGGTTTAAAGATACGCAGTATTTT
size: .; D: .; J: TRBJ1-5; V: TRBV6-1; CDR3: CASTSRTWWSQPQHF; DNA: TGTGCCAGCACCTCACGAACATGGTGGAGTCAGCCCCAGCATTTT
size: once; D: .; J: TRBJ1-2; V: TRBV15; CDR3: CATSREYSGLNYGYTF; DNA: TGTGCCACCAGCAGAGAGTACTCTGGACTAAACTATGGCTACACCTTC
size: .; D: TRBD2; J: TRBJ2-7; V: TRBV6-5; CDR3: CAISWTSGTYEQYF; DNA: TGTGCCATCAGTTGGACTAGCGGTACCTACGAGCAGTACTTC
size: .; D: .; J: TRBJ1-1; V: TRBV14; CDR3: CASSQGLRTQSNTEAFF; DNA: TGTGCCAGCAGCCAAGGTTTACGCACGCAGTCGAACACTGAAGCTTTCTTT
size: many; D: .; J: TRBJ2-3; V: TRBV6-5; CDR3: CASSYSSTDTQYF; DNA: TGTGCCAGCAGTTACTCCAGCACAGATACGCAGTATTTT
size: many; D: .; J: TRBJ1-2; V: TRBV4-1; CDR3: CASSQPSVPEGYTF; DNA: TGCGCCAGCAGCCAGCCGAGCGTGCCGGAGGGCTACACCTTC
size: .; D: TRBD1; J: TRBJ1-2; V: TRBV7-8; CDR3: CASSAAMIRTGRTVDYGYTF; DNA: TGTGCCAGCAGCGCAGCGATGATACGGACAGGGAGAACAGTAGACTATGGCTACACCTTC
size: .; D: TRBD1; J: TRBJ1-5; V: TRBV5-5; CDR3: CASSWTGDQPQHF; DNA: TGCGCCAGCAGCTGGACAGGGGATCAGCCCCAGCATTTT
size: many; D: TRBD1; J: TRBJ1-3; V: TRBV7-9; CDR3: CASSAPDRGRNTIYF; DNA: TGTGCCAGCAGCGCACCCGACAGGGGGCGAAACACCATATATTTT
size: .; D: TRBD1; J: TRBJ1-3; V: TRBV20-1; CDR3: CSAGRTGQGNTIYF; DNA: TGCAGTGCTGGAAGGACAGGGCAAGGAAACACCATATATTTT
size: many; D: .; J: TRBJ1-2; V: TRBV5-1; CDR3: CASSLEAGYHGYTF; DNA: TGCGCCAGCAGCTTGGAAGCAGGGTATCATGGCTACACCTTC
size: .; D: .; J: TRBJ1-5; V: TRBV20-1; CDR3: CSAPLWTAYSNQPQHF; DNA: TGCAGTGCTCCACTCTGGACAGCTTATAGCAATCAGCCCCAGCATTTT
size: few; D: TRBD1; J: TRBJ2-7; V: TRBV20-1; CDR3: CSARMGQGSNYEQYF; DNA: TGCAGTGCTAGAATGGGACAGGGTTCCAATTACGAGCAGTACTTC
size: .; D: TRBD2; J: TRBJ2-7; V: TRBV13; CDR3: CASSLASGPWGEQYF; DNA: TGTGCCAGCAGCTTAGCTAGCGGGCCTTGGGGGGAGCAGTACTTC
size: many; D: TRBD2; J: TRBJ2-2; V: TRBV7-9; CDR3: CASSSGLTNTGELFF; DNA: TGTGCCAGCAGCTCGGGACTAACGAACACCGGGGAGCTGTTTTTT
size: few; D: .; J: TRBJ2-7; V: TRBV27; CDR3: CASSKGTVTYEQYF; DNA: TGTGCCAGCAGCAAGGGAACAGTAACCTACGAGCAGTACTTC
size: .; D: TRBD1; J: TRBJ2-7; V: TRBV7-2; CDR3: CASTPGTGEYEQYF; DNA: TGTGCCAGCACCCCAGGGACAGGGGAGTACGAGCAGTACTTC
size: .; D: TRBD2; J: TRBJ2-3; V: TRBV4-2; CDR3: CASSQDFGLAGVSYDTQYF; DNA: TGTGCCAGCAGCCAAGATTTCGGCCTAGCGGGAGTGAGCTACGATACGCAGTATTTT
size: few; D: TRBD1; J: TRBJ2-1; V: TRBV18; CDR3: CASSTTGGNEQFF; DNA: TGTGCCAGCTCAACGACAGGGGGCAATGAGCAGTTCTTC
size: few; D: .; J: TRBJ2-1; V: TRBV10-3; CDR3: CAISFDVRGGNEQFF; DNA: TGTGCCATCAGCTTTGACGTTCGGGGTGGCAATGAGCAGTTCTTC